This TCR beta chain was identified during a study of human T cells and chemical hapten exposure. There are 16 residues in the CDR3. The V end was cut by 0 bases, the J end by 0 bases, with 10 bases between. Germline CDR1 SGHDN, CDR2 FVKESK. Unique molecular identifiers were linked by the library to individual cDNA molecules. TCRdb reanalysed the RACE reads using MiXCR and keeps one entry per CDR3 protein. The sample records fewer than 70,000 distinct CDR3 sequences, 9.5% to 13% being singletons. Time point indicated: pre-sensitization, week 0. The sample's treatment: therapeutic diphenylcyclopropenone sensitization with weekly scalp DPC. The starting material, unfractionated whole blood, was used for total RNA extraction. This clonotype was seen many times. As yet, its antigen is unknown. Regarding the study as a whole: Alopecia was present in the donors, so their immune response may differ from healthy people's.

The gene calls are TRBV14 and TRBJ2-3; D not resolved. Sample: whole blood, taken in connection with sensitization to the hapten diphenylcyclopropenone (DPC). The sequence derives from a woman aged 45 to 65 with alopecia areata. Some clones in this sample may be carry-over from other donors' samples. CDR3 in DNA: TGTGCCAGCAGCCAAGATACAAACTGGAGCACAGATACGCAGTATTTT. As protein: CASSQDTNWSTDTQYF.